This T cell receptor (beta chain) was captured in a study of radiotherapy plus CTLA-4 blockade in lung cancer (dated by TCRdb to the late 2010s). Regarding the study in general: Objective responses were observed in approximately 17% of enrolled patients, and disease control was achieved in roughly 30%. Study-wide conclusions, independent of this receptor: After treatment with radiotherapy and ipilimumab, TCR clones that originated in tumors expanded in peripheral blood. The strongest predictors of response were reported to be early dynamic shifts in blood T cell clones along with a rise in serum interferon-beta following radiation.

This clone was detected only a few times. Its antigen is currently not known. Base qualities are not provided; no much larger clone lies one nucleotide away. The study evaluated CTLA-4 blockade (ipilimumab) given together with focal radiation therapy in patients who had chemo-refractory metastatic non-small-cell lung cancer. Germline trimming: 4 bases from V, 2 bases from J; junction bases outside gene matches: 10. From the cysteine through the phenylalanine, the CDR3 covers 16 amino acids. Only the CDR3 DNA stays, 48 bases, in frame from base 1. Sequences LNHDA (CDR1) and SQIVND (CDR2) are obtained from the germline V gene (reference sequence). Library construction relied on the immunoSEQ multiplex PCR assay. Held by TCRdb, this immuneACCESS table contains in-frame sequences only and omits some clones. Under half of the omission traces to an unresolved V gene where checked; the cause of the rest is unknown. The table for this sample lists about 97,000 clones; 60% to 75% of them were counted only once. The ten top clones hold about 3% of the sample.

This TCR came from a human donor with non-small cell lung cancer who had a partial response to radiotherapy plus ipilimumab. Some clones in this sample may be carry-over from other donors' samples. The sequence joins TRBV19 to TRBJ2-7, with 8 bases aligning to TRBD1. The sequences come from peripheral blood, collected from a patient treated with radiotherapy plus ipilimumab. The DNA reads as follows: TGTGCCAGTAGTACTCTAGACAGGGGTAAGCCCTACGAGCAGTACTTC. Its protein product is CASSTLDRGKPYEQYF.